This T cell receptor beta chain was retrieved from a study of human T cells and chemical hapten exposure. Individual cDNA molecules each carried unique molecular identifiers attached by the library. Each CDR3 protein gets one entry after TCRdb re-called the reads with MiXCR. The sample carries about 120,000 distinct CDR3 sequences, about 8.9% recorded once. Total RNA came from unfractionated whole blood. This clonotype was seen a handful of times. Germline V lookup: CDR1 SQVTM, CDR2 ANQGSEA. J was trimmed by 10 bases and V by 7 bases; bases with no gene match: 18. The CDR3 runs 16 residues. This TCR came from a human donor in good health. Some clones in this sample may be carry-over from other donors' samples. The chain uses TRBV29-1 and TRBJ2-3; 12 nucleotides align to TRBD2. Sequences were obtained from whole blood. DNA of the CDR3: TGCAGCGCCGTCCGGCTAGCGGGGGGGCTCGACCGGGCGCAGTATTTT. This translates into CSAVRLAGGLDRAQYF.